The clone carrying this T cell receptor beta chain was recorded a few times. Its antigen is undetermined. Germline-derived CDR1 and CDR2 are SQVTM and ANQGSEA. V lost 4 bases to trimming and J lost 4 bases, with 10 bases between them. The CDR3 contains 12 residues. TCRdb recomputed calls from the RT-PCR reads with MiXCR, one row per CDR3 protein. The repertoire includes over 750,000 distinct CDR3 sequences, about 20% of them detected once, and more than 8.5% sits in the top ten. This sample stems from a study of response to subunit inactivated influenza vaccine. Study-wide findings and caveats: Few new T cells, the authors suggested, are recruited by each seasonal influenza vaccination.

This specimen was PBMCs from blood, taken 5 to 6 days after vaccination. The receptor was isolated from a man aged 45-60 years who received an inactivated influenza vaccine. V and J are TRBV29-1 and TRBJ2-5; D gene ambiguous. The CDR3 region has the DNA TGCAGCGTTGGTAGCAGGAGAGAGACCCAGTACTTC. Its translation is CSVGSRRETQYF.